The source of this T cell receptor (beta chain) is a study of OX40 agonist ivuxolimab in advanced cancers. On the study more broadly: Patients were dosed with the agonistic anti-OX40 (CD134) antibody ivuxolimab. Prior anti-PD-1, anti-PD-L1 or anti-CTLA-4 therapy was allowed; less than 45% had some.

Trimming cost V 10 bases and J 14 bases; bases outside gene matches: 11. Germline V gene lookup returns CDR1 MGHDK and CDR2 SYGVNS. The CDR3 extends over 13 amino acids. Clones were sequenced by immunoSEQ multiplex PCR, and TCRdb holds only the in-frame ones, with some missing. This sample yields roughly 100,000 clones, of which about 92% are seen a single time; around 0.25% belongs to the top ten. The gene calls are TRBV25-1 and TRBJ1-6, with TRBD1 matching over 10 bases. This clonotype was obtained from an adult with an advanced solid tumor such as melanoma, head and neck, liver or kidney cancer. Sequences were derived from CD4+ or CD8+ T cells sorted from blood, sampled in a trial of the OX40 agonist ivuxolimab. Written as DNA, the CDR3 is TGTGCCACCCGGGACAGGGGCCACGGGACCCTCCACTTT. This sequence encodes CATRDRGHGTLHF. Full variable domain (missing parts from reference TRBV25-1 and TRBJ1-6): EADIYQTPRYLVIGTGKKITLECSQTMGHDKMYWYQQDPGMELHLIHYSYGVNSTEKGDLSSESTVSRIRTEHFPLTLESARPSHTSQYLCATRDRGHGTLHFGNGTRLTVT.